A single sample is the source of the 24 T cell receptor beta chains below, sequenced in a study of shared clonotypes between healthy human individuals. TCRdb keeps only in-frame clones here, not all; method: immunoSEQ multiplex PCR. The repertoire includes some 1.5 million clones, roughly 97% of them detected once, and roughly 1.2% sits in the top ten. The sample comprised naive CD4+ T cells sorted from blood. The subset is: CD45RA+ positively selected. The source of these receptors is a man aged 25-40 years in good health.

The chain combines TRBV11-1 with TRBJ2-7; 9 bases line up with TRBD1. From germline, CDR1 is SGHAT and CDR2 FQDESV (reference sequence). CDR3 size: 15 residues. The J segment lost 3 bases and the V segment lost 7 bases, leaving 10 bases of the junction unmatched. CDR3: CASTRDREFRYEQYF. CDR3 DNA: TGTGCCAGCACCAGGGACAGGGAGTTTCGCTACGAGCAGTACTTC.

This sequence joins TRBV18 and TRBJ1-5; D perhaps matches TRBD1 (6 bases). V was trimmed by 2 bases and J by 2 bases, leaving 10 bases between them. The CDR3 has 15 residues. Germline V gives CDR1 KGHSH, CDR2 LQKENI. Here the CDR3 reads CASSPARGGNQPQHF. The CDR3 DNA sequence: TGTGCCAGCTCACCAGCTAGGGGGGGCAATCAGCCCCAGCATTTT.

The chain links TRBV2 to TRBJ2-1, with 8 bases lining up with TRBD1. This CDR3 has 14 amino acids. Germline-derived CDR1 and CDR2 are SNHLY and FYNNEI. Trimming cost V 8 bases and J 3 bases; bases outside gene matches: 6. CDR3 in amino acids: CASVDRGLYNEQFF. The CDR3 DNA is TGTGCCAGCGTTGACAGGGGCCTCTACAATGAGCAGTTCTTC.

The chain couples TRBV4-3 to TRBJ2-2, with D possibly called TRBD1 or TRBD2 (6 bases each). Trimming stripped 5 bases from V and 6 bases from J, with 16 bases between. Germline CDR1 LGHNA, CDR2 YSLEER. The CDR3 is 15 amino acids. The CDR3 DNA reads as TGCGCCAGCAGCTACCTGTCGGGGGCGCCCGGGGAGCTGTTTTTT. Its protein product is CASSYLSGAPGELFF.

V is TRBV5-1 and J is TRBJ2-7, with 8 bases lining up with TRBD1. Germline V gene lookup returns CDR1 SGHRS and CDR2 YFSETQ. V lost 4 bases and J lost 5; bases outside the gene matches: 17. CDR3 length: 17 amino acids. The CDR3 bases are TGCGCCAGCAGCCATGGCAGGGCAGACAGGGGAATGGACGAGCAGTACTTC. Translating gives CASSHGRADRGMDEQYF.

The chain uses TRBV5-1 and TRBJ1-1, with D tentatively TRBD1 (5 bases). The CDR3 sequence is 15 residues long. Germline values: CDR1 SGHRS, CDR2 YFSETQ. Trimming cost V 0 bases and J 1 base, with 10 bases left between them. The CDR3 spells CASSLVGQPNTEAFF. CDR3 nucleotides: TGCGCCAGCAGCTTGGTGGGGCAGCCGAACACTGAAGCTTTCTTT.

V gene TRBV5-1 combines with J gene TRBJ2-1; D remains unclear. From germline, CDR1 is SGHRS and CDR2 YFSETQ. Trimming shortened V by 0 bases and J by 6 bases, and 10 bases separated the two germline ends. There are 14 residues in the CDR3. Here the CDR3 reads CASSLEVPFNEQFF. CDR3 DNA: TGCGCCAGCAGCTTGGAGGTACCCTTCAATGAGCAGTTCTTC.

The chain couples TRBV29-1 to TRBJ2-7; 11 bases map to TRBD1. This CDR3 region has 13 residues. Germline values: CDR1 SQVTM, CDR2 ANQGSEA. V lost 6 bases, J lost 5 bases, and 6 bases stayed unmatched. CDR3 region: CSVFGQGAHEQYF. The CDR3 DNA reads TGCAGCGTGTTTGGACAGGGGGCCCACGAGCAGTACTTC.

The chain employs TRBV7-3 and TRBJ2-6; 9 bases are shared with TRBD1. Germline CDR1 and CDR2: SGHTA and FQGTGA. The CDR3 covers 17 residues. Trimming removed 5 bases from V and 3 bases from J; junction bases left unmatched: 8. This CDR3 is CASSPTGGSVGANVLTF. The CDR3 region has the DNA TGTGCCAGCAGCCCCACAGGGGGCTCGGTTGGGGCCAACGTCCTGACTTTC.

The chain carries TRBV9 and TRBJ2-3; TRBD2 matches 12 bases. CDR1 and CDR2 from the germline V gene are SGDLS and YYNGEE. This CDR3 has 16 residues. The trim removed 4 bases at V and 11 bases at J, leaving 14 bases unmatched. The CDR3 DNA is TGTGCCAGCAGCATCCTTCCTAGCGGGAGGGTTCCGGGGCAGTATTTT. This sequence encodes CASSILPSGRVPGQYF.

As to this clone: The same CDR3 can be traced to other DNA sequences in this sample. This chain joins TRBV19 and TRBJ1-1, with unresolved D. Germline assignment: CDR1 LNHDA and CDR2 SQIVND (reference sequence). The germline V and J ends were trimmed by 0 bases and 1 base, with 6 bases remaining between them. The CDR3 consists of 14 residues. CDR3 loop: CASSIDLANTEAFF. CDR3 coding DNA: TGTGCCAGTAGTATAGATCTGGCGAACACTGAAGCTTTCTTT.

This clone is a singleton in its sample. The chain recombines TRBV2 with TRBJ2-2; D gene unclear. CDR3 length: 14 amino acids. V was trimmed by 6 bases and J by 0 bases, leaving 8 bases between them. Looked up from germline, CDR1 is SNHLY and CDR2 is FYNNEI. The CDR3 loop reads CASRASPNTGELFF. The CDR3 DNA reads TGTGCCAGCAGGGCGTCCCCGAACACCGGGGAGCTGTTTTTT. The complete variable domain, with remaining parts taken from reference TRBV2 and TRBJ2-2, reads EPEVTQTPSHQVTQMGQEVILRCVPISNHLYFYWYRQILGQKVEFLVSFYNNEISEKSEIFDDQFSVERPDGSNFTLKIRSTKLEDSAMYFCASRASPNTGELFFGEGSRLTVL.

V and J are TRBV27 and TRBJ2-7; D unclear. Germline CDR1 is MNHEY and CDR2 is SMNVEV (reference sequence). The CDR3 is made up of 13 amino acids. The germline V and J ends were trimmed by 4 bases and 3 bases, with 10 bases remaining between them. The DNA for the CDR3 is TGTGCCAGCAGTTCCTCTCTCCTCTACGAGCAGTACTTC. It is translated as CASSSSLLYEQYF.

V gene TRBV12-2 combines with J gene TRBJ2-1; the D call of TRBD2 is as the table states it, not checked on the DNA. TRBV12-2 is tagged as a pseudogene. This CDR3 region has 19 residues. In DNA, the CDR3 is TGTGCAAGTCGCTCGACTACAGTAGCCCGGGATCCTCTATACAATGAGCAGTTCTTC. Translation gives CASRSTTVARDPLYNEQFF.

The chain recombines TRBV30 with TRBJ1-5, with a possible D match to TRBD1 (5 bases). CDR3 size: 13 residues. Germline V gives CDR1 GTSNPN, CDR2 SVGIG (reference sequence). Trimming shortened V by 3 bases and J by 5 bases, and 11 bases separated the two germline ends. The CDR3 loop reads CAWRSGLDQPQHF. DNA for the CDR3: TGTGCCTGGAGATCAGGGTTGGATCAGCCCCAGCATTTT.

V gene TRBV7-2 combines with J gene TRBJ2-1; no firm D call. Germline V gives CDR1 SGHTA, CDR2 FQGNSA. V was cut by 3 bases and J by 3 bases, with 6 bases left in between. The CDR3 spans 13 residues. CDR3 coding DNA: TGTGCCAGCAGCTTTAAGGGCTACAATGAGCAGTTCTTC. It translates to CASSFKGYNEQFF.

Points on this clone: The sample holds other DNA sequences that translate to the same CDR3. J is TRBJ1-5 and V is TRBV27; D remains unclear. The CDR3 runs to 13 residues. Per germline, CDR1 MNHEY and CDR2 SMNVEV (reference sequence). V lost 2 bases and J lost 4, with 6 bases in between. The CDR3 is CASSLRGNQPQHF. The CDR3 DNA sequence: TGTGCCAGCAGTTTACGCGGAAATCAGCCCCAGCATTTT.

J is TRBJ2-2 and V is TRBV10-3, with 10 bases matching TRBD1. There are 14 residues in the CDR3. Per the germline V gene, CDR1 is ENHRY and CDR2 is SYGVKD. After removal of 11 bases from V and 5 bases from J, the junction contained 8 bases not matched to a gene. The CDR3 loop is CAAGPGQGTGELFF. The CDR3 DNA is TGTGCCGCCGGGCCGGGACAGGGGACCGGGGAGCTGTTTTTT.

The chain combines TRBV5-4 with TRBJ2-2, with a possible D match to TRBD2 (5 bases). Germline V gene data show CDR1 as SGHNT and CDR2 as YYREEE (reference sequence). V dropped 6 bases and J dropped 1 base, with 10 bases sitting between them. The CDR3 sequence is 14 residues long. The CDR3 is CASTRGGNTGELFF. The DNA for the CDR3 is TGTGCCAGCACCCGGGGTGGGAACACCGGGGAGCTGTTTTTT.

The chain has TRBV12-5 and TRBJ2-1; a weak D match, TRBD2 (6 bases). Per the germline V gene, CDR1 is LGHNT and CDR2 is FRNRAP. Trimming took 3 bases from V and 9 from J, leaving 15 bases between them. This CDR3 region has 14 residues. CDR3 nucleotides: TGTGCTAGTGGTTTTGGCGGGAAGGAGAGTGAGCAGTTCTTC. Protein: CASGFGGKESEQFF. Full variable domain (rest looked up from reference TRBV12-5 and TRBJ2-1): DARVTQTPRHKVTEMGQEVTMRCQPILGHNTVFWYRQTMMQGLELLAYFRNRAPLDDSGMPKDRFSAEMPDATLATLKIQPSEPRDSAVYFCASGFGGKESEQFFGPGTRLTVL.

The gene calls are TRBV19 and TRBJ2-7, with a weak D call TRBD2 (6 bases). This CDR3 comprises 14 residues. The germline V and J ends were trimmed by 5 bases and 2 bases, with 13 bases remaining between them. CDR1 is LNHDA, CDR2 SQIVND, per germline (reference sequence). In nucleotides, the CDR3 is TGTGCCAGTAGTGTCGGGAGAGGGACCTACGAGCAGTACTTC. It specifies CASSVGRGTYEQYF.

The genes are TRBV5-4 and TRBJ2-7; D is unclear. Germline V gene lookup returns CDR1 SGHNT and CDR2 YYREEE (reference sequence). The CDR3 runs 15 residues. The V and J ends lost 1 base and 5 bases respectively, with 16 bases between them. The CDR3: CASSLMPPTIHEQYF. In DNA form, the CDR3 reads TGTGCCAGCAGCTTGATGCCCCCCACGATCCACGAGCAGTACTTC.

This sequence joins TRBV28 and TRBJ2-2; D might be TRBD2 (5 bases). Germline lookup yields CDR1 MDHEN and CDR2 SYDVKM. There are 17 residues in the CDR3. Trimming cost V 3 bases and J 0 bases, with 14 bases left between them. The DNA for the CDR3 is TGTGCCAGCAGTTTCCGACCAGGACTTGCGAACACCGGGGAGCTGTTTTTT. It translates to CASSFRPGLANTGELFF.

The sample holds one count of this clone. This chain joins TRBV2 and TRBJ1-4; D is unresolved. The CDR3 extends over 12 amino acids. Per the germline V gene, CDR1 is SNHLY and CDR2 is FYNNEI. V was trimmed by 4 bases and J by 8 bases, leaving 8 bases between them. The CDR3 region has the DNA TGTGCCAGCAGTGTGGCCGAAGAAAAACTGTTTTTT. Protein: CASSVAEEKLFF.